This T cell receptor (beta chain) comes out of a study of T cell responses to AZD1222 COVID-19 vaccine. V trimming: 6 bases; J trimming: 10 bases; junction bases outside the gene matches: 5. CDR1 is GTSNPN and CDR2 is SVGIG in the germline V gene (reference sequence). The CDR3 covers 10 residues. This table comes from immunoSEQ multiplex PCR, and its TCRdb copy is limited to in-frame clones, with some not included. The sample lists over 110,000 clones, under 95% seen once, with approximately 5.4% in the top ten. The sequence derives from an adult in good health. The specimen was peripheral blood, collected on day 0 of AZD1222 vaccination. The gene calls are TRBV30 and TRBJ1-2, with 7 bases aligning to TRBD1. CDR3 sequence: CACRDSDYTF. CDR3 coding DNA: TGTGCCTGTCGGGACAGTGACTACACCTTC.